This is a list of T cell receptor beta chains from one sample in a study of CD8 T cells in ankylosing spondylitis. Each CDR3 protein is one row after TCRdb ran MiXCR on the 5' RACE reads. The table has around 160,000 distinct CDR3 sequences, around 10% seen once; the top ten hold approximately 32%. The sample consisted of blood, either unsorted or a sorted T cell fraction (not recorded which). The receptors here all came from a male donor with ankylosing spondylitis or in good health (not recorded which). The CDR3 runs from the conserved cysteine through the conserved F or W. D genes are given only for firm matches. The size entry is marked missing in some rows and otherwise reads once, few, many or a size class.

J gene,clone size,D gene,V gene,CDR3 DNA,CDR3 protein
TRBJ1-1,.,.,TRBV29-1,TGCAGCGTGATGGCCAGGGGCCTGAACACTGAAGCTTTCTTT,CSVMARGLNTEAFF
TRBJ2-3,many,TRBD1,TRBV2,TGTGCCAGCAGTGAAGGTCTGGCAGGGGGCTTCACAGATACGCAGTATTTT,CASSEGLAGGFTDTQYF
TRBJ2-7,.,.,TRBV29-1,TGCAGCGTTGAAGGAGGGACTGGGTCCTACGAGCAGTACTTC,CSVEGGTGSYEQYF
TRBJ1-5,many,.,TRBV24-1,TGTGCCACCCAGTCGAGACCTACTCAGCCCCAGCATTTT,CATQSRPTQPQHF
TRBJ2-3,few,.,TRBV5-1,TGCGCCAGCAGGCCAGGACGCTCCCCCGGTACGCAGTATTTT,CASRPGRSPGTQYF
TRBJ1-1,.,TRBD1,TRBV24-1,TGTGCCACCAGTGACGGACAGGGGAATGCTTTCTTT,CATSDGQGNAFF
TRBJ2-2,.,TRBD2,TRBV7-2,TGTGCCAGCAGCTTAGAGGGGCGGGGGACCGGGGAGCTGTTTTTT,CASSLEGRGTGELFF
TRBJ1-1,many,.,TRBV20-1,TGCAGTGCTAGAACAACGGGGAACACTGAAGCTTTCTTT,CSARTTGNTEAFF
TRBJ1-1,many,.,TRBV12-3/TRBV12-4,TGTGCCAGCAGTTTAGCGCCTGTGAACACTGAAGCTTTCTTT,CASSLAPVNTEAFF
TRBJ2-1,few,.,TRBV14,TGTGCCAGCAGCCAAGTATACGGGGCGGGTGAGCAGTTCTTC,CASSQVYGAGEQFF
TRBJ2-5,many,TRBD1,TRBV12-3/TRBV12-4,TGTGCCAGCAGTTTTGACAGGGCAGGGGAGACCCAGTACTTC,CASSFDRAGETQYF
TRBJ1-2,many,.,TRBV5-1,TGCGCCAGCAGCTTGGAAGGCCAACAGGGATTATTCTATGGCTACACCTTC,CASSLEGQQGLFYGYTF
TRBJ2-2,many,.,TRBV29-1,TGCAGCGTTGAAGAAAAGCACCGGGAGCTGTTTTTT,CSVEEKHRELFF
TRBJ1-4,.,.,TRBV12-3/TRBV12-4,TGTGCCAGCAGCACGACGGTTCTGGGGGAAAAACTGTTTTTT,CASSTTVLGEKLFF
TRBJ1-2,.,.,TRBV27,TGTGCCAGCAGCCCCCCCCCGGGACGACACTACACCTTC,CASSPPPGRHYTF
TRBJ2-7,.,TRBD1,TRBV6-2/TRBV6-3,TGTGCCAGCAGTCGGGACAGCCACTCCTCCTACGAGCAGTACTTC,CASSRDSHSSYEQYF
TRBJ2-5,.,TRBD1,TRBV12-3/TRBV12-4,TGTGCCAGCAGTCCAAGGACAGGGGGCGTGAGGTGGGAGACCCAGTACTTC,CASSPRTGGVRWETQYF
TRBJ2-5,.,.,TRBV7-2,TGTGCCAGCAGCTTAGTTCCGGTTAGGGAGACCCAGTACTTC,CASSLVPVRETQYF
TRBJ2-5,many,TRBD1,TRBV5-1,TGCGCCAGCGTCTGGACAGGGGGCGGAGAGACCCAGTACTTC,CASVWTGGGETQYF
TRBJ1-2,.,TRBD1,TRBV11-2,TGTGCCAGCAGCTTAGGACAGGGTTTAGGCTACACCTTC,CASSLGQGLGYTF
TRBJ2-2,few,.,TRBV15,TGTGCCACCAGCAGAGAACTCAGCAACGCGAACACCGGGGAGCTGTTTTTT,CATSRELSNANTGELFF
TRBJ2-5,few,.,TRBV29-1,TGCAGCGTTGATGGGGGATCACCTGGTCTCCAAGAGACCCAGTACTTC,CSVDGGSPGLQETQYF
TRBJ1-5,many,.,TRBV29-1,TGCAGCGCCTCCAGTAATAGCAATCAGCCCCAGCATTTT,CSASSNSNQPQHF
TRBJ1-2,many,.,TRBV7-9,TGTGCCAGCAGCGCGTCGTATGGCTACACCTTC,CASSASYGYTF
TRBJ1-1,many,.,TRBV5-1,TGCGCCAGCAGCTTGGTGCCGGGTCAAGACACTGAAGCTTTCTTT,CASSLVPGQDTEAFF
TRBJ2-3,many,.,TRBV2,TGTGCCAGCAGTGAATTGACTAAAACGCAGTATTTT,CASSELTKTQYF
TRBJ1-2,few,.,TRBV5-1,TGCGCCAGCAGCTTGGCGTCAGGGGTGGGCTACACCTTC,CASSLASGVGYTF
TRBJ1-3,.,.,TRBV5-2,TGTGCCATGGGCCCCGGGCTCCGGTTCTTTGGAAACACCATATATTTT,CAMGPGLRFFGNTIYF
TRBJ1-2,many,.,TRBV5-1,TGCGCCAGCAGCAGAGGGTTCGACTATGGCTACACCTTC,CASSRGFDYGYTF
TRBJ2-7,many,.,TRBV11-2,TGTGCCAGCAGCTTTAGCCTGGGGAACTACGAGCAGTACTTC,CASSFSLGNYEQYF
TRBJ2-1,many,.,TRBV7-6,TGTGCCAGCAGCTTAGCGCATGATGAGCAGTTCTTC,CASSLAHDEQFF
TRBJ1-5,many,.,TRBV6-1,TGTGCCAGCAGTGAAGGCTTCAAGGATCAGCCCCAGCATTTT,CASSEGFKDQPQHF
TRBJ2-1,.,.,TRBV7-2,TGTGCCAGCAGTTATTCTCCTAACAACGAGCAGTTCTTC,CASSYSPNNEQFF
TRBJ2-1,many,TRBD2,TRBV29-1,TGCAGCGTTGAGGAGCGGGGATACTACAATGAGCAGTTCTTC,CSVEERGYYNEQFF
TRBJ2-1,.,TRBD2,TRBV3-1,TGTGCCAGCAGCCAAGAACTAGCGGAAGGCTACAATGAGCAGTTCTTC,CASSQELAEGYNEQFF
TRBJ1-5,many,.,TRBV15,TGTGCCACCTCGCAAGGGGCGGGGGGCTCGGGACAGCCCCAGCATTTT,CATSQGAGGSGQPQHF
TRBJ1-5,many,TRBD1,TRBV5-6,TGTGCCAGCAGCTCAGAGGGAGGGGGCCGAAATCAGCCCCAGCATTTT,CASSSEGGGRNQPQHF
TRBJ1-5,few,.,TRBV24-1,TGTGCCACCAGTGCTTCAGGGGGCAATCAGCCCCAGCATTTT,CATSASGGNQPQHF
TRBJ1-1,many,.,TRBV10-3,TGTGCCATCAGTGAACGGGACACCTCGAACACTGAAGCTTTCTTT,CAISERDTSNTEAFF
TRBJ1-1,few,.,TRBV20-1,TGCAGTGCCTCTCCTGACAGGAGAGTTAGTCGTGGCACTGAAGCTTTCTTT,CSASPDRRVSRGTEAFF
TRBJ1-1,many,.,TRBV6-1,TGTGCCACCCCGGGGGGCGGGATGAACACTGAAGCTTTCTTT,CATPGGGMNTEAFF
TRBJ2-1,.,TRBD2,TRBV6-2/TRBV6-3,TGTGCCAGCAGTCCCCGGACTAGCGGGATGGATAGCTCCTACAATGAGCAGTTCTTC,CASSPRTSGMDSSYNEQFF